These 30 T cell receptor beta chains originate from one sample sequenced in a study of CD8 T cells in ankylosing spondylitis. MiXCR was run by TCRdb on the 5' RACE reads, yielding one entry per CDR3 protein. The sample shows about 240,000 distinct CDR3 sequences, 9.5% to 12% of them seen only once. Sequencing was done on a sample of blood, either unsorted or a sorted T cell fraction (not recorded which). These receptors were collected from a male donor with ankylosing spondylitis or in good health (not recorded which).

This clonotype was recorded a few times. This chain uses TRBV27 with TRBJ2-1; D gene uncertain. This CDR3 spans 13 amino acids. The germline gives CDR1 MNHEY, CDR2 SMNVEV (reference sequence). The V end lost 3 bases, the J end lost 5 bases, and 8 bases lay between the germline ends. For the CDR3, the DNA is TGTGCCAGCAGTTTGAGCAGTAACAATGAGCAGTTCTTC. It translates to CASSLSSNNEQFF.

This clonotype was seen only a few times. This rearrangement joins TRBV15 to TRBJ2-2; D call uncertain. Germline CDR1 LNHNV, CDR2 YYDKDF (reference sequence). The V end lost 0 bases, the J end lost 1 base, and 3 bases lay between the germline ends. The CDR3 has 14 amino acids. CDR3 DNA: TGTGCCACCAGCAGAGATTGGAACACCGGGGAGCTGTTTTTT. Amino acid sequence: CATSRDWNTGELFF. Using reference TRBV15 and TRBJ2-2 for the parts outside the CDR3, the full variable domain is DAMVIQNPRYQVTQFGKPVTLSCSQTLNHNVMYWYQQKSSQAPKLLFHYYDKDFNNEADTPDNFQSRRPNTSFCFLDIRSPGLGDTAMYLCATSRDWNTGELFFGEGSRLTVL.

This clonotype occurred many times. This sequence joins TRBV11-2 and TRBJ2-7, with D perhaps matching TRBD1 or TRBD2 (5 bases each). The CDR3 totals 13 residues. Trimming left V 5 bases short and J 4 bases short, with 12 bases between. Per germline, CDR1 SGHAT and CDR2 FQNNGV. CDR3 bases: TGTGCCAGCAGCCGGGACCTCAAATACGAGCAGTACTTC. It yields the protein CASSRDLKYEQYF.

This clonotype was observed many times. The chain carries TRBV5-5 and TRBJ1-2; D may be TRBD1 (6 bases). Germline loops: CDR1 SGHKS, CDR2 YYEKEE (reference sequence). V dropped 0 bases and J dropped 6 bases, with 9 bases sitting between them. This CDR3 has 13 residues. CDR3 sequence reads: CASSLVGGNGYTF. For the CDR3, the DNA is TGTGCCAGCAGCTTGGTAGGGGGGAATGGCTACACCTTC.

The rearrangement joins TRBV5-5 to TRBJ2-7, with D possibly matching TRBD2 (5 bases). This CDR3 region has 15 residues. V gave up 0 bases and J gave up 2 bases, with 12 bases separating them. Germline CDR1 is SGHKS and CDR2 is YYEKEE (reference sequence). DNA of the CDR3: TGTGCCAGCAGCTTGGAAGTAGGGAGTACCTACGAGCAGTACTTC. It yields the protein CASSLEVGSTYEQYF.

This clonotype has at least ten counts. This chain joins TRBV6-6 and TRBJ1-2; TRBD1 might be the D (5 bases). Looked up from germline, CDR1 is MNHNY and CDR2 is SVGAGI (reference sequence). CDR3 length: 11 amino acids. The V end was cut by 2 bases, the J end by 12 bases, with 10 bases between. CDR3 amino acids: CASSYGTRHTF. The CDR3 bases are TGTGCCAGCAGTTACGGGACTCGACACACCTTC.

Concerning this clonotype itself: This may stem from a read error, because a much larger clone lies one nucleotide away. V and J are TRBV5-1 and TRBJ2-7; 7 bases line up with TRBD2. Germline V CDR1 and CDR2: SGHRS, YFSETQ. The CDR3 sequence is 12 residues long. V shed 4 bases and J 3 bases; nucleotides not matched to a gene: 1. The chain's CDR3 is CASSTGGYEQYF. The CDR3 DNA sequence: TGCGCCAGCAGCACGGGGGGCTACGAGCAGTACTTC.

This clonotype was found many times. The chain joins TRBV10-1 to TRBJ2-2; a possible D gene is TRBD1 (5 bases). Trimming took off 0 bases at V and 2 bases at J, with 16 bases between the two ends. Germline V gene sequence: CDR1 WNHNN, CDR2 SYGVQD (reference sequence). CDR3 length equals 18 residues. CDR3 DNA: TGCGCCAGCAGTGAGTCAGAGATCCTCGACAGTAACACCGGGGAGCTGTTTTTT. This encodes CASSESEILDSNTGELFF.

This clonotype was detected only a few times. The chain couples TRBV10-1 to TRBJ2-5; D ambiguous. This CDR3 is 15 amino acids long. The V end was cut by 5 bases, the J end by 2 bases, with 15 bases between. Germline V lookup: CDR1 WNHNN, CDR2 SYGVQD (reference sequence). In nucleotides, the CDR3 is TGCGCCAGCAGTAGTTCCCGGCTCCGACAAGAGACCCAGTACTTC. The encoded protein is CASSSSRLRQETQYF.

The chain recombines TRBV7-2 with TRBJ1-1; no firm D call. The CDR3 has 14 residues. CDR1 and CDR2 from the germline V gene are SGHTA and FQGNSA. V was shortened by 9 bases and J by 0 bases, with 14 bases between the two germline ends. The CDR3 reads CARGLNPMNTEAFF. CDR3 nucleotides: TGTGCCAGAGGGCTGAACCCAATGAACACTGAAGCTTTCTTT.

This clonotype was counted ten times or more. V gene TRBV9 combines with J gene TRBJ2-2; no definite D call. Germline V lookup: CDR1 SGDLS, CDR2 YYNGEE. Trimming pared 7 bases from V and 2 bases from J, leaving 9 bases between. CDR3 length equals 13 residues. The CDR3 sequence: CASQASNTGELFF. As DNA, the CDR3 is TGTGCCAGCCAAGCATCTAACACCGGGGAGCTGTTTTTT.

A few counts support this clonotype. The chain is built from TRBV7-3 and TRBJ1-1; no clear D. V lost 6 bases and J lost 1, with 9 bases in between. CDR3 length equals 13 residues. Looked up from germline, CDR1 is SGHTA and CDR2 is FQGTGA. CDR3 in amino acids: CASRHQENTEAFF. The CDR3 nucleotides read TGTGCCAGCAGACATCAGGAGAACACTGAAGCTTTCTTT.

This clonotype has ten or more counts. The chain is built from TRBV25-1 and TRBJ2-2, with TRBD1 identical over 8 bases. This CDR3 is built from 14 residues. Germline assignment: CDR1 MGHDK and CDR2 SYGVNS. V lost 4 bases to trimming and J lost 7 bases; unmatched junction nucleotides: 5. Here the CDR3 reads CASSAGQGNGELFF. CDR3 in DNA: TGTGCCAGCAGTGCTGGACAGGGCAACGGGGAGCTGTTTTTT.

This clonotype was counted many times. The chain carries TRBV18 and TRBJ1-1; 7 bases are a match to TRBD1. The CDR3 runs 14 residues. CDR1 is KGHSH, CDR2 LQKENI, per germline. Unmatched junction bases numbered 8, after V lost 6 bases and J lost 4 bases. The CDR3 sequence: CASSRTGFGTEAFF. Here the CDR3 DNA reads TGTGCCAGCTCCAGGACAGGTTTCGGCACTGAAGCTTTCTTT.

The rearrangement joins TRBV12-2 to TRBJ2-7; the D call TRBD1 from the table was never checked on the DNA. TRBV12-2 is designated a pseudogene. This CDR3 comprises 16 residues. The CDR3 is CASRPSRDRVICEQYF. In DNA, the CDR3 is TGTGCAAGTCGCCCCTCTAGGGACAGGGTCATATGTGAGCAGTACTTC.

The chain links TRBV5-1 to TRBJ2-5, with a weak D call TRBD2 (5 bases). Germline V lookup: CDR1 SGHRS, CDR2 YFSETQ. V was pared by 5 bases and J by 5 bases, with 10 bases between. The CDR3 sequence is 12 residues long. CDR3: CASREEEETQYF. In DNA, the CDR3 is TGCGCCAGCAGGGAGGAGGAGGAGACCCAGTACTTC.

The genes are TRBV3-1 and TRBJ2-1; TRBD2 matches 7 bases. CDR3 length equals 15 residues. Per germline, CDR1 LGHDT and CDR2 YNNKEL (reference sequence). Losses at the gene ends were 5 bases for V and 5 bases for J; bases not matched to a gene: 9. This chain's CDR3 is CASSSSSGSHNEQFF. Written as DNA, the CDR3 is TGTGCCAGCAGCAGTTCTAGCGGTTCTCACAATGAGCAGTTCTTC.

This clonotype appeared a few times. V is TRBV27 and J is TRBJ2-7; possibly TRBD2 for D (5 bases). The CDR3 covers 15 residues. Germline assignment: CDR1 MNHEY and CDR2 SMNVEV (reference sequence). V lost 6 bases, J lost 3 bases, and 18 bases lay in between. CDR3 in amino acids: CASSHHLGRGYEQYF. As DNA, the CDR3 is TGTGCCAGCAGCCATCACCTAGGCCGGGGCTACGAGCAGTACTTC.

This clonotype showed up many times. The CDR3 loop reads CSAGLSGETQYF. In DNA, the CDR3 is TGCAGCGCAGGACTATCGGGGGAGACCCAGTACTTC. This chain links TRBV29-1 with TRBJ2-5, with D possibly being TRBD2 (6 bases). This CDR3 has 12 amino acids. In germline, CDR1 is SQVTM, CDR2 ANQGSEA. Trimming cost V 7 bases and J 5 bases, with 14 bases left between them.

The chain carries TRBV7-9 and TRBJ2-3, with a tentative D call TRBD1 (6 bases). The CDR3 is 17 amino acids. Trimming stripped 6 bases from V and 2 bases from J, with 21 bases between. Germline lookup yields CDR1 SEHNR and CDR2 FQNEAQ (reference sequence). As DNA, the CDR3 is TGTGCCAGCAGAAGTAACCCAGGGGAAGGTTACACAGATACGCAGTATTTT. It codes for CASRSNPGEGYTDTQYF.

This clonotype was recorded many times. The chain recombines TRBV9 with TRBJ2-1, with TRBD2 matching over 7 bases. The V segment lost 1 base and the J segment 4 bases; nucleotides outside the gene matches: 8. CDR1 is SGDLS and CDR2 is YYNGEE in the germline V gene. The CDR3 sequence is 16 residues long. The CDR3 reads CASSVSGGGGYNEQFF. For the CDR3, the DNA is TGTGCCAGCAGCGTATCCGGCGGGGGAGGATACAATGAGCAGTTCTTC.

This clonotype was counted only a few times. This rearrangement joins TRBV11-3 to TRBJ2-7; D not certain. Per germline, CDR1 SGHNT and CDR2 YENEEA. V lost 1 base to trimming and J lost 6 bases, with 7 bases between them. The CDR3 spans 12 residues. The CDR3 coding sequence is TGTGCCAGCAGCTTAGGGAACGGCGAGCAGTACTTC. Translating gives CASSLGNGEQYF.

This clonotype occurred many times. The chain links TRBV25-1 to TRBJ2-3, with D perhaps assigned TRBD1 or TRBD2 (5 bases each). CDR3 length equals 15 residues. The V and J ends lost 3 bases and 6 bases respectively, with 16 bases between them. Germline assignment: CDR1 MGHDK and CDR2 SYGVNS. DNA of the CDR3: TGTGCCAGCAGTGACCCGGCCGAGTGGGGGGATACGCAGTATTTT. It is translated as CASSDPAEWGDTQYF.

The rearrangement joins TRBV6-5 to TRBJ1-6; TRBD1 aligns across 7 bases. V shed 0 bases and J 10 bases; nucleotides not matched to a gene: 6. The CDR3 is 15 amino acids. Germline-derived CDR1 and CDR2 are MNHEY and SVGAGI. CDR3 residues: CASSYSDRPSSPLHF. The CDR3 DNA reads as TGTGCCAGCAGTTACTCGGACAGGCCATCGTCACCCCTCCACTTT.

This clonotype was detected many times. The chain recombines TRBV24-1 with TRBJ2-7; no clear D gene. V lost 11 bases, J lost 1 base, and 17 bases lay in between. The germline V gene encodes CDR1 KGHDR and CDR2 SFDVKD. CDR3 length: 14 amino acids. The DNA for the CDR3 is TGTGCCAAGTCCGCGGTACATCCGTCCTACGAGCAGTACTTC. This codes for CAKSAVHPSYEQYF.

This clonotype was detected ten times or more. The chain is built from TRBV12-3 or TRBV12-4 and TRBJ2-7; D is uncertain. The V gene lost 8 bases and the J gene lost 0 bases, with 14 bases spanning the gap. The CDR3 spans 14 residues. Here the CDR3 DNA reads TGTGCCAGCCGAGCAGAATCGAGCTCCTACGAGCAGTACTTC. Protein: CASRAESSSYEQYF.

This clonotype was seen ten or more times. The CDR3 region has the DNA TGCGCCAGCAGCTTTACCACTAGCGGGGACGCAGATACGCAGTATTTT. It encodes CASSFTTSGDADTQYF. V gene TRBV5-1 combines with J gene TRBJ2-3, with 10 bases aligning to TRBD2. The CDR3 runs to 16 residues. Germline CDR1 and CDR2: SGHRS and YFSETQ. The V segment lost 2 bases and the J segment 4 bases; nucleotides outside the gene matches: 7.

This clonotype was seen ten or more times. The V and J genes are TRBV3-1 and TRBJ2-2; the D gene is possibly TRBD2 (5 bases). V lost 1 base, J lost 7 bases, and 10 bases lay in between. The CDR3 consists of 14 residues. Germline CDR1 and CDR2: LGHDT and YNNKEL (reference sequence). CDR3 sequence: CASSQVSGIGELFF. The CDR3 nucleotides read TGTGCCAGCAGCCAAGTTTCCGGGATCGGGGAGCTGTTTTTT.

This clonotype was picked up many times. V usage is TRBV20-1 and J usage is TRBJ2-3; 9 positions match TRBD2. This CDR3 contains 16 residues. Looked up from germline, CDR1 is DFQATT and CDR2 is SNEGSKA (reference sequence). The J segment lost 1 base and the V segment lost 0 bases, leaving 5 bases of the junction unmatched. CDR3 DNA: TGCAGTGCTAGAGATCGCACTAGCGGGCGCACAGATACGCAGTATTTT. This codes for CSARDRTSGRTDTQYF.

Many counts were recorded for this clonotype. The V and J genes are TRBV3-1 and TRBJ2-1; 10 bases are shared with TRBD2. The trim removed 1 base at V and 8 bases at J, leaving 8 bases unmatched. Germline V gene data show CDR1 as LGHDT and CDR2 as YNNKEL (reference sequence). The CDR3 is 16 amino acids. In DNA form, the CDR3 reads TGTGCCAGCAGCCAAGTCAGCGGGAGGGCCAGATATGAGCAGTTCTTC. Amino acids: CASSQVSGRARYEQFF.